This is a list of T cell receptor beta chains from one sample in a study of blood T cell repertoires in COVID-19. Clones were sequenced by immunoSEQ multiplex PCR, and TCRdb holds only the in-frame ones, with some missing. The repertoire consists of 150,000 to 200,000 clones, with around 89% occurring once and the leading ten covering roughly 3.1%. Sequenced material: peripheral blood. Receptor source: a man aged 55 to 70 with acute or convalescent COVID-19. CDR3s include the opening cysteine and the closing phenylalanine or tryptophan. Fields, in order: J gene, clone size, D gene, V gene, CDR3 DNA, CDR3 protein. D genes are given only for firm matches. Size is stated for part of the rows, as once, few or many counts, or as a class when the clone is expanded.

J gene: TRBJ2-5
clone size: .
D gene: .
V gene: TRBV5-1
CDR3 DNA: TGCGCCAGCAGCTTGGAGACTACTCAAGAGACCCAGTACTTC
CDR3 protein: CASSLETTQETQYF

J gene: TRBJ2-7
clone size: .
D gene: .
V gene: TRBV6-1
CDR3 DNA: TGTGCCAGCAGTGAAGCCATCTACGAGCAGTACTTC
CDR3 protein: CASSEAIYEQYF

J gene: TRBJ2-7
clone size: few
D gene: TRBD1
V gene: TRBV7-9
CDR3 DNA: TGTGCCAGCAGCTTAGAAGGGACAGGGGTTTACGAGCAGTACTTC
CDR3 protein: CASSLEGTGVYEQYF

J gene: TRBJ1-3
clone size: .
D gene: .
V gene: TRBV18
CDR3 DNA: TGTGCCAGCTCTGTAGCGGGTAGAAGAAACACCATATATTTT
CDR3 protein: CASSVAGRRNTIYF

J gene: TRBJ1-2
clone size: .
D gene: TRBD1
V gene: TRBV5-1
CDR3 DNA: TGCGCCAGCAGCCCGGTTCAGGGGGCCGGGGGCTACACCTTC
CDR3 protein: CASSPVQGAGGYTF

J gene: TRBJ1-1
clone size: .
D gene: TRBD1
V gene: TRBV7-9
CDR3 DNA: TGTGCCAGCAGCGGACCGACAGGGGGAGCTTTCTTT
CDR3 protein: CASSGPTGGAFF

J gene: TRBJ1-2
clone size: .
D gene: TRBD1
V gene: TRBV9
CDR3 DNA: TGTGCCAGCAGCGTGGAGGTCTTTCAGGGGGCGGACTATGGCTACACCTTC
CDR3 protein: CASSVEVFQGADYGYTF

J gene: TRBJ1-2
clone size: .
D gene: TRBD1
V gene: TRBV27
CDR3 DNA: TGTGCCAGCAGTCCCGCAGGGGGGAACGGCTACACCTTC
CDR3 protein: CASSPAGGNGYTF

J gene: TRBJ1-2
clone size: .
D gene: .
V gene: TRBV6-5
CDR3 DNA: TGTGCCAGCAGTACGGCAGGTTTAGCTAACTATGGCTACACCTTC
CDR3 protein: CASSTAGLANYGYTF

J gene: TRBJ1-1
clone size: .
D gene: .
V gene: TRBV18
CDR3 DNA: TGTGCCAGCTCACCGTCCGACAGCCGGGAAGCTTTCTTT
CDR3 protein: CASSPSDSREAFF

J gene: TRBJ2-2
clone size: .
D gene: .
V gene: TRBV5-1
CDR3 DNA: TGCGCCAGCAGCTTGGCCAAGGGGACCGGGGAGCTGTTTTTT
CDR3 protein: CASSLAKGTGELFF

J gene: TRBJ1-1
clone size: once
D gene: .
V gene: TRBV6-6
CDR3 DNA: TGTGCCAGCAGTTACCGTCCGGGGTACATGAACACTGAAGCTTTCTTT
CDR3 protein: CASSYRPGYMNTEAFF

J gene: TRBJ1-2
clone size: .
D gene: .
V gene: TRBV15
CDR3 DNA: TGTGCCACCAGCACCAGGAGGGCTAACTATGGCTACACCTTC
CDR3 protein: CATSTRRANYGYTF

J gene: TRBJ2-3
clone size: .
D gene: .
V gene: TRBV9
CDR3 DNA: TGTGCCAGCAGCGAGGGTGGCGGGGCGTATACGCAGTATTTT
CDR3 protein: CASSEGGGAYTQYF

J gene: TRBJ1-6
clone size: .
D gene: TRBD1
V gene: TRBV4-3
CDR3 DNA: TGCGCCAGCAGCCAACAGGGGACAGGGACCCTTAATTCACCCCTCCACTTT
CDR3 protein: CASSQQGTGTLNSPLHF

J gene: TRBJ2-1
clone size: .
D gene: TRBD2
V gene: TRBV4-1
CDR3 DNA: TGCGCCAGCAGCCCGGGGGGGCTTAGTGAGCAGTTCTTC
CDR3 protein: CASSPGGLSEQFF

J gene: TRBJ1-2
clone size: .
D gene: .
V gene: TRBV5-4
CDR3 DNA: TGTGCCAGCAGCTTAGGTCAACAGGGCTACACCTTC
CDR3 protein: CASSLGQQGYTF

J gene: TRBJ1-3
clone size: .
D gene: TRBD1
V gene: TRBV2
CDR3 DNA: TGTGCCAGCAAAGGACAGGGCCCAGGAAACACCATATATTTT
CDR3 protein: CASKGQGPGNTIYF

J gene: TRBJ1-1
clone size: .
D gene: .
V gene: TRBV6-5
CDR3 DNA: TGTGCCAGCACCCCTCTCGTCTACACTGAAGCTTTCTTT
CDR3 protein: CASTPLVYTEAFF

J gene: TRBJ2-1
clone size: .
D gene: .
V gene: TRBV27
CDR3 DNA: TGTGCCAGCAGTATCGACCACAGGGTTGAGCAGTTCTTC
CDR3 protein: CASSIDHRVEQFF

J gene: TRBJ1-6
clone size: .
D gene: TRBD1
V gene: TRBV2
CDR3 DNA: TGTGCCAGCAGGAAACTCACAGGGGCCAATTCACCCCTCCACTTT
CDR3 protein: CASRKLTGANSPLHF

J gene: TRBJ1-1
clone size: .
D gene: .
V gene: TRBV11-2
CDR3 DNA: TGTGCCAGCAGCTTAGGTCAGTGGAACACTGAAGCTTTCTTT
CDR3 protein: CASSLGQWNTEAFF

J gene: TRBJ1-2
clone size: .
D gene: .
V gene: TRBV4-1
CDR3 DNA: TGCGCCAGCAGCCAAACGGGTGTGGGGGGAGCTAACTATGGCTACACCTTC
CDR3 protein: CASSQTGVGGANYGYTF

J gene: TRBJ2-3
clone size: .
D gene: .
V gene: TRBV2
CDR3 DNA: TGTGCCAGCAGCCCCGACGGGGGTACGCAGTATTTT
CDR3 protein: CASSPDGGTQYF

J gene: TRBJ2-3
clone size: .
D gene: .
V gene: TRBV10-3
CDR3 DNA: TGTGCCATCAGTGGAGGGGGTAGGGAGACAGATACGCAGTATTTT
CDR3 protein: CAISGGGRETDTQYF

J gene: TRBJ1-1
clone size: .
D gene: .
V gene: TRBV20-1
CDR3 DNA: TGCAGTGCTAGTCGGGGGAGGAACACTGAAGCTTTCTTT
CDR3 protein: CSASRGRNTEAFF

J gene: TRBJ1-1
clone size: .
D gene: .
V gene: TRBV7-2
CDR3 DNA: TGTGCCAGCAGCCCCGGACAGTCGCACACTGAAGCTTTCTTT
CDR3 protein: CASSPGQSHTEAFF